A selection of T cell receptor beta chains follows, all from one sample in a study of blood T cell repertoires in COVID-19. Produced via immunoSEQ multiplex PCR; TCRdb's table is partial and in-frame only. The table has 400,000 or so clones, 75% to 90% seen once. The sample consisted of peripheral blood. These receptors all come from a middle-aged woman with COVID-19, enrolled during active disease. CDR3s include the opening cysteine and the closing phenylalanine or tryptophan. The D gene is left open where the match is weak. Rows give clone size only sometimes, using once, few, many, or a class for an expanded clone.

>TRBV19|TRBD1|NA|TRBJ1-2|13
CASSFGTGYGYTF
TGTGCCAGTAGCTTTGGGACAGGGTATGGCTACACCTTC
>TRBV7-8|NA|NA|TRBJ2-5|11
CASSPQETQYF
TGTGCCAGCAGCCCGCAAGAGACCCAGTACTTC
>TRBV7-6|NA|few|TRBJ1-1|15
CASSPGAVMPDEAFF
TGTGCCAGCAGCCCAGGAGCGGTAATGCCTGATGAAGCTTTCTTT
>TRBV4-3|NA|NA|TRBJ2-2|15
CASSQGSQGFGELFF
TGCGCCAGCAGCCAAGGGAGCCAGGGTTTCGGGGAGCTGTTTTTT
>TRBV30|NA|NA|TRBJ1-5|13
CAWSNSGNQPQHF
TGTGCCTGGAGCAACTCAGGGAATCAGCCCCAGCATTTT
>TRBV18|NA|once|TRBJ1-2|16
CASSPLGGAPVDGYTF
TGTGCCAGCTCACCATTAGGAGGGGCCCCAGTGGATGGCTACACCTTC
>TRBV28|NA|NA|TRBJ2-5|12
CASSLMAETQYF
TGTGCCAGCAGTTTAATGGCCGAGACCCAGTACTTC
>TRBV7-9|NA|NA|TRBJ1-2|15
CASSQSGLLIYGYTF
TGTGCCAGCAGCCAGTCGGGACTCCTGATCTATGGCTACACCTTC
>TRBV5-4|TRBD2|NA|TRBJ2-3|15
CASSKGLPNTDTQYF
TGTGCCAGCAGCAAGGGACTACCGAACACAGATACGCAGTATTTT
>TRBV19|TRBD1|NA|TRBJ1-3|15
CASSIRDSSGNTIYF
TGTGCCAGTAGTATCCGGGACAGCTCTGGAAACACCATATATTTT
>TRBV4-3|NA|NA|TRBJ1-1|15
CASSQGGGLNTEAFF
TGCGCCAGCAGCCAAGGGGGAGGGCTGAACACTGAAGCTTTCTTT
>TRBV5-4|NA|few|TRBJ1-2|14
CASSLQQSNYGYTF
TGTGCCAGCAGCTTGCAACAATCTAACTATGGCTACACCTTC
>TRBV6-6|TRBD1|NA|TRBJ1-2|14
CASIGTGANYGYTF
TGTGCCAGCATAGGGACAGGAGCTAACTATGGCTACACCTTC
>TRBV7-2|TRBD1|NA|TRBJ1-2|16
CASSFRGQGVSYGYTF
TGTGCCAGCAGCTTTAGGGGGCAGGGGGTAAGCTATGGCTACACCTTC
>TRBV9|NA|NA|TRBJ2-1|16
CASHTLALSSYNEQFF
TGTGCCAGCCATACATTAGCGCTGAGCTCCTACAATGAGCAGTTCTTC
>TRBV9|TRBD1|NA|TRBJ1-2|16
CASSASGTGSVYGYTF
TGTGCCAGCAGCGCCTCCGGGACAGGGTCTGTCTATGGCTACACCTTC
>TRBV27|TRBD2|NA|TRBJ2-2|16
CASSPTWTSSTGELFF
TGTGCCAGCAGTCCTACCTGGACTAGCAGCACCGGGGAGCTGTTTTTT
>TRBV5-1|TRBD2|few|TRBJ2-7|17
CASSLEGPRTSFDEQYF
TGCGCCAGCAGCTTGGAAGGGCCCCGGACTAGTTTTGACGAGCAGTACTTC
>TRBV29-1|TRBD1|few|TRBJ1-1|17
CSVRTGVSFLPGTEAFF
TGCAGCGTTAGGACAGGGGTTTCGTTTCTTCCGGGTACTGAAGCTTTCTTT
>TRBV4-3|TRBD1|NA|TRBJ1-1|17
CASSQDALTGENTEAFF
TGCGCCAGCAGCCAAGATGCTTTGACAGGGGAGAACACTGAAGCTTTCTTT
>TRBV4-1|NA|NA|TRBJ2-7|13
CASSQEGADEQYF
TGCGCCAGCAGCCAAGAGGGTGCGGACGAGCAGTACTTC
>TRBV15|NA|NA|TRBJ1-1|12
CATRAVNTEAFF
TGTGCCACCAGGGCGGTGAACACTGAAGCTTTCTTT
>TRBV5-1|TRBD2|NA|TRBJ2-1|15
CASSLGLAGGLEQFF
TGCGCCAGCAGCTTGGGACTAGCGGGGGGCTTGGAGCAGTTCTTC
>TRBV19|NA|NA|TRBJ2-2|14
CASSIVGGPGELFF
TGTGCCAGTAGTATAGTTGGAGGGCCCGGGGAGCTGTTTTTT
>TRBV4-1|TRBD2|NA|TRBJ2-1|17
CASSQDLGAGGMNEQFF
TGCGCCAGCAGCCAAGATCTTGGAGCGGGAGGGATGAATGAGCAGTTCTTC
>TRBV5-6|TRBD1|NA|TRBJ2-1|14
CASTLAGQARASFF
TGTGCCAGCACCCTCGCCGGACAGGCACGAGCTTCGTTCTTC
>TRBV6-6|TRBD1|NA|TRBJ1-1|17
CASSPSWGDRGNTEAFF
TGTGCCAGCAGTCCGTCTTGGGGCGACAGGGGAAACACTGAAGCTTTCTTT
>TRBV4-3|NA|NA|TRBJ2-5|14
CASSQELSQETQYF
TGCGCCAGCAGCCAAGAACTGAGCCAAGAGACCCAGTACTTC
>TRBV6-2/TRBV6-3|TRBD1|NA|TRBJ1-3|18
CASSSGTGATYSGNTIYF
TGTGCCAGCAGCTCCGGGACAGGGGCCACCTACTCTGGAAACACCATATATTTT
>TRBV28|TRBD1|NA|TRBJ1-5|15
CASRSGTGYSQPQHF
TGTGCCAGCAGATCCGGGACAGGGTACAGTCAGCCCCAGCATTTT
>TRBV19|TRBD2|NA|TRBJ2-3|15
CASSIAGGPTDTQYF
TGTGCCAGTTCTATAGCGGGGGGGCCGACAGATACGCAGTATTTT
>TRBV6-5|NA|once|TRBJ2-1|15
CASSYFQQIYNEQFF
TGTGCCAGCAGTTACTTCCAACAGATTTACAATGAGCAGTTCTTC
>TRBV9|NA|NA|TRBJ2-7|17
CASSVGLLAGSSYEQYF
TGTGCCAGCAGCGTAGGATTGTTGGCGGGATCCTCCTACGAGCAGTACTTC
>TRBV25-1|NA|NA|TRBJ2-2|14
CASSEGDITGELFF
TGTGCCAGCAGTGAAGGTGACATCACAGGGGAGCTGTTTTTT
>TRBV29-1|NA|NA|TRBJ1-4|14
CSVGIGQYNEKLFF
TGCAGCGTTGGGATTGGACAGTATAATGAAAAACTGTTTTTT
>TRBV5-6|NA|NA|TRBJ2-7|17
CASSLQYYGTPTYEQYF
TGTGCCAGCAGCTTACAATATTACGGGACTCCGACCTACGAGCAGTACTTC